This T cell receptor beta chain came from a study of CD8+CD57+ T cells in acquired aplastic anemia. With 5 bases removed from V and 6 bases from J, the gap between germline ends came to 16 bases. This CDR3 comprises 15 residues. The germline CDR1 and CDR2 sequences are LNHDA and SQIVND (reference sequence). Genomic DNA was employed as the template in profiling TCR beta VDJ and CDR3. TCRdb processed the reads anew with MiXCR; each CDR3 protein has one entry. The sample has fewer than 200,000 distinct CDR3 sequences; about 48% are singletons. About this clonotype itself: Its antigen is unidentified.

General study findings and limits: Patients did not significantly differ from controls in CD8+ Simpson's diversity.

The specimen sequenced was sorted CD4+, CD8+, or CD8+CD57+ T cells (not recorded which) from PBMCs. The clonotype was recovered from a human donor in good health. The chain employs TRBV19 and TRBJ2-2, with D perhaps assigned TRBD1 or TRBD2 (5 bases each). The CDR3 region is CASSPRAGRSGELFF. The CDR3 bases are TGTGCCAGTAGTCCCAGGGCAGGGAGATCCGGGGAGCTGTTTTTT.